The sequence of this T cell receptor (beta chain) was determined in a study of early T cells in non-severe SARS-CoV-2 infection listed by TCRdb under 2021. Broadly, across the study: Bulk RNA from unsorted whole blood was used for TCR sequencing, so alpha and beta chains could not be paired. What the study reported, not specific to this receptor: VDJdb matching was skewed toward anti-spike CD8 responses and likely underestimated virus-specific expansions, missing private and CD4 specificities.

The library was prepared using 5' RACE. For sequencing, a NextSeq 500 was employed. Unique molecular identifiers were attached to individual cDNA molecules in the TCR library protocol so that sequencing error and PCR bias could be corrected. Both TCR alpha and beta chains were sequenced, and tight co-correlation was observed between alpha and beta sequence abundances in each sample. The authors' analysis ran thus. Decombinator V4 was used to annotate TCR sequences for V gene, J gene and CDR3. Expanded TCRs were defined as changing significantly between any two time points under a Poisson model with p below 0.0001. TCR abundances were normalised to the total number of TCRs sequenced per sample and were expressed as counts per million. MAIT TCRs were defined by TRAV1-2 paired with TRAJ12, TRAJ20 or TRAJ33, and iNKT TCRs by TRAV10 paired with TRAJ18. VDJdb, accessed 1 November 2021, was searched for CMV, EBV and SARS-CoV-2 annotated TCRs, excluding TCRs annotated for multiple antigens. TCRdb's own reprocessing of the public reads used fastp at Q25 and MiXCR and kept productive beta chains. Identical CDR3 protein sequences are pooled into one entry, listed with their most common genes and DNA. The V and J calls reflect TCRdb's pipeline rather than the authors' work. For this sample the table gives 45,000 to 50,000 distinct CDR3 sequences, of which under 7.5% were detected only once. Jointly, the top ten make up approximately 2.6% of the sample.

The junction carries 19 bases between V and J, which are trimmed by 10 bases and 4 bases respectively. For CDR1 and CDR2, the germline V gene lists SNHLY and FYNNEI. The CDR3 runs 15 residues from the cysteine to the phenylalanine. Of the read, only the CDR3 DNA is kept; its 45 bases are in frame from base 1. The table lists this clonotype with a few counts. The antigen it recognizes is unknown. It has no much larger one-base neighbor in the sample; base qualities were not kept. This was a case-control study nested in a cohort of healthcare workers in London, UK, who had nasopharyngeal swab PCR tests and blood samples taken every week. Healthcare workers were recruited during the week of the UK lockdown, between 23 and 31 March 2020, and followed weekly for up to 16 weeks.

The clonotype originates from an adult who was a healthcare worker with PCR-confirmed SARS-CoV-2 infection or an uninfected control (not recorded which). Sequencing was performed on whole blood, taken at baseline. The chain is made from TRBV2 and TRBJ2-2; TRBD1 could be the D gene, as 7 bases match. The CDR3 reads CATQPRQGGTGELFF. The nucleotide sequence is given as TGTGCCACTCAACCCAGGCAGGGGGGCACCGGGGAGCTGTTTTTT. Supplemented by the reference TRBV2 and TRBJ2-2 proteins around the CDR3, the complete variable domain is EPEVTQTPSHQVTQMGQEVILRCVPISNHLYFYWYRQILGQKVEFLVSFYNNEISEKSEIFDDQFSVERPDGSNFTLKIRSTKLEDSAMYFCATQPRQGGTGELFFGEGSRLTVL.